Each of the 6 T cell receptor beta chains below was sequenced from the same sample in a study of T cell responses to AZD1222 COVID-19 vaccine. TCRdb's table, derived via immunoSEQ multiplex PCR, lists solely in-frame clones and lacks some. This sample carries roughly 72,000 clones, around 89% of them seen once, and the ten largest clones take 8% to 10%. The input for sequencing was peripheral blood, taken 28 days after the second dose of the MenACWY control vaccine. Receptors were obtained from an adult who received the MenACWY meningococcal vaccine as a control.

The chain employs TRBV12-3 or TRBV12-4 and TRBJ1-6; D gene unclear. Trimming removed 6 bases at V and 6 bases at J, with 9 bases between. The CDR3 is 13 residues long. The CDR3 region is CASRPAANSPLHF. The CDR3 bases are TGTGCCAGCAGGCCCGCGGCTAATTCACCCCTCCACTTT.

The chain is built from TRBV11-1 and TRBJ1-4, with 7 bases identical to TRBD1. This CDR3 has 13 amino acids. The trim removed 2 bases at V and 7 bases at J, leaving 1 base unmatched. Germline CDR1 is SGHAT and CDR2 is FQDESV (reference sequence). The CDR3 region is CASSLRTGEKLFF. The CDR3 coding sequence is TGTGCCAGCAGCTTACGGACAGGTGAAAAACTGTTTTTT.

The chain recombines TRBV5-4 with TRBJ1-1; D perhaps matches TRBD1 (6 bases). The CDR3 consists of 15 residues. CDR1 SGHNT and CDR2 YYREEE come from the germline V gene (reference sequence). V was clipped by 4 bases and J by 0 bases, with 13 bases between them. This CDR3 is CASSAKDRLNTEAFF. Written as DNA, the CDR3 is TGTGCCAGCAGCGCTAAAGACAGGTTGAACACTGAAGCTTTCTTT.

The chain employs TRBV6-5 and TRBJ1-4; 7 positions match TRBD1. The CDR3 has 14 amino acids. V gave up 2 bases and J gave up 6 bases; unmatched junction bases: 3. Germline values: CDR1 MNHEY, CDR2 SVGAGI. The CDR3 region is CASSYRGRHEKLFF. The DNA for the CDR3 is TGTGCCAGCAGTTACAGGGGGCGTCATGAAAAACTGTTTTTT.

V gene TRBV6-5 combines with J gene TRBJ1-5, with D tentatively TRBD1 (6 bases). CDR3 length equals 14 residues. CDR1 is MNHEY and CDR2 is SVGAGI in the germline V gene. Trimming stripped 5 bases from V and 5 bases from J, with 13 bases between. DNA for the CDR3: TGTGCCAGCAGTACGACAGGCACTTATCAGCCCCAGCATTTT. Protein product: CASSTTGTYQPQHF.

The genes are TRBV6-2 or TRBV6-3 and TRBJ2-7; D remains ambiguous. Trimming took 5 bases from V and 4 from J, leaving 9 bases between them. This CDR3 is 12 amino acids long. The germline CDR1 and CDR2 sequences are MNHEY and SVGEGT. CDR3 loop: CASSLSGYEQYF. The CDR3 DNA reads TGTGCCAGCAGTCTCAGTGGGTACGAGCAGTACTTC.